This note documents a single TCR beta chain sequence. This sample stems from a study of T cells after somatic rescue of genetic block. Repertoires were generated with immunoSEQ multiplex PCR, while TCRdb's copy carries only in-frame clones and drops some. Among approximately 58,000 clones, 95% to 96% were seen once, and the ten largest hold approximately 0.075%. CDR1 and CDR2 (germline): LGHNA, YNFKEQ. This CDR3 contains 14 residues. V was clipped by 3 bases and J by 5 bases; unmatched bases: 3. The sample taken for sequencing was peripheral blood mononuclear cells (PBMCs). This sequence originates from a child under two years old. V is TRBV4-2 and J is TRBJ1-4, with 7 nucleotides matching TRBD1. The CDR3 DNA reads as TGTGCCAGCAGCCAGAACAGGGGAAATGAAAAACTGTTTTTT. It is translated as CASSQNRGNEKLFF.